Following are 20 T cell receptor beta chains from one sample sequenced in a study of T cell clonality in common variable immunodeficiency. The protocol was immunoSEQ multiplex PCR, while the TCRdb copy is restricted to in-frame clones and leaves out a portion. Listed here are tens of thousands of clones without any singletons, the top ten holding 1.8%. The sample taken for sequencing was peripheral blood mononuclear cells. These receptors were obtained from a person aged 18-69 years in good health.

For this clone: Read coverage stops 3 residues before the CDR3 terminus; the germline J gene supplies the remainder. The chain uses TRBV7-8 and TRBJ2-7, with D perhaps TRBD2 (6 bases). The V gene lost 2 bases and the J gene lost 2 bases, with 13 bases spanning the gap. Germline lookup yields CDR1 SGHVS and CDR2 FQNEAQ. The CDR3 sequence is 15 residues long. The CDR3 sequence: CASSLSGLGTYEQYF. CDR3 DNA (partial): TGTGCCAGCAGCTTATCGGGACTGGGGACCTACGAG. The full variable domain, with the rest looked up from reference TRBV7-8 and TRBJ2-7, is GAGVSQSPRYKVAKRGQDVALRCDPISGHVSLFWYQQALGQGPEFLTYFQNEAQLDKSGLPSDRFFAERPEGSVSTLKIQRTQQEDSAVYLCASSLSGLGTYEQYFGPGTRLTVT.

In this sample, this clone turned up many times. The CDR3 loop is CASSLMGLGGDETQYF. The covered CDR3 bases are TGTGCCAGCAGCTTAATGGGACTAGGTGGCGACGAGACC. The gene calls are TRBV7-3 and TRBJ2-5; 8 positions match TRBD2. The CDR3 end lies 3 residues beyond the end of the read and is filled in from the germline J gene. Germline lookup yields CDR1 SGHTA and CDR2 FQGTGA. The CDR3 extends over 16 amino acids. Trimming cost V 1 base and J 5 bases; bases outside gene matches: 9.

This clone was observed at least ten times. This CDR3 is CASSLSRGTNEKLFF. The covered CDR3 bases are TGTGCCAGCAGCCTCTCGAGAGGGACTAATGAAAAA. The chain couples TRBV5-5 to TRBJ1-4; D is unclear. The sequenced fragment ends 3 residues before the CDR3 boundary, so the rest is inferred from the germline J gene. The germline V gene encodes CDR1 SGHKS and CDR2 YYEKEE (reference sequence). V was pared by 4 bases and J by 2 bases, with 12 bases between. The CDR3 runs 15 residues.

As concerns this clone: Germline and junction disagree at one end, which may indicate a read error. The CDR3 end is not reached by the read, which stops 3 residues before it; the germline J gene fills it in. This chain connects TRBV7-7 to TRBJ2-3, with D tentatively TRBD2 (6 bases). This CDR3 has 16 residues. The germline V gene encodes CDR1 SSHAT and CDR2 FNYEAQ (reference sequence). CDR3 residues: CASSLRTGGAGETQYF. The part of the CDR3 DNA that was read is TGTGCTAGCAGTCTACGGACCGGAGGGGCAGGAGAGACG.

This clone was found many times. From the germline J gene comes the end of the CDR3, since the read stops 3 residues before it. This sequence joins TRBV2 and TRBJ2-2, with 8 nucleotides matching TRBD1. The germline V gene has CDR1 SNHLY and CDR2 FYNNEI. The CDR3 has 15 amino acids. V was pared by 6 bases and J by 5 bases, with 8 bases of the junction left unmatched. The part of the CDR3 DNA that was read is TGTGCCAGCAGAACAACGACAGGGGATACCGGGGAG. This sequence encodes CASRTTTGDTGE. The CDR3 in its entirety is CASRTTTGDTGELFF.

To note about this clone: Read data end 3 residues before the CDR3 end; the end is taken from the germline J gene. This sequence joins TRBV20-1 and TRBJ1-4; weak D call: TRBD1 (5 bases). From germline, CDR1 is DFQATT and CDR2 SNEGSKA (reference sequence). Trimming removed 5 bases at V and 8 bases at J, with 21 bases between. The CDR3 runs to 15 residues. The CDR3: CSAEFNRGRVEKLFF. The part of the CDR3 DNA that was read is TGCAGTGCTGAATTCAATCGGGGGAGGGTCGAAAAA.

This clone was counted at least ten times. Coverage ceases 3 residues before the CDR3 finishes, and the germline J gene fills in the end. The chain joins TRBV7-3 to TRBJ2-1; 8 bases map to TRBD1. Germline lookup yields CDR1 SGHTA and CDR2 FQGTGA. The CDR3 extends over 15 amino acids. J lost 2 bases, V lost 2 bases, and 2 bases had no gene match. The CDR3 bases that were read are TGTGCCAGCAGCTTAGGACAGGGCCCCTACAATGAG. Protein: CASSLGQGPYNE. The entire CDR3 reads CASSLGQGPYNEQFF.

This clone was detected ten times or more. Read coverage stops 3 residues before the CDR3 terminus; the germline J gene supplies the remainder. The chain employs TRBV18 and TRBJ1-4; 7 bases are shared with TRBD1. CDR3 length: 18 residues. Unmatched junction bases numbered 15, after V lost 0 bases and J lost 8 bases. The germline gives CDR1 KGHSH, CDR2 LQKENI. CDR3 protein: CASSPPWQGDVTGEKLFF. The sequenced CDR3 bases are TGTGCCAGCTCACCACCGTGGCAGGGGGACGTTACGGGAGAAAAA.

Note on this clone: The observed sequence ends 3 residues before the CDR3 terminus, with the missing tail filled in from the germline J gene. The V call is TRBV18, the J call TRBJ1-6, with 8 nucleotides matching TRBD1. This CDR3 has 18 amino acids. Trimming removed 3 bases from V and 4 bases from J; junction bases left unmatched: 11. Per germline, CDR1 KGHSH and CDR2 LQKENI. The CDR3 sequence: CASSPRPGQGRYNSPLHF. CDR3 DNA, as far as it was read: TGTGCCAGCTCACCGAGGCCTGGACAGGGCCGTTATAATTCACCC.

This clone showed up many times. The read comes to an end 3 residues before the CDR3 does, leaving the germline J gene to fill in the end. The chain has TRBV4-1 and TRBJ1-5; 8 bases map to TRBD1. The CDR3 has 15 residues. CDR1 MGHRA and CDR2 YSYEKL come from the germline V gene. V lost 3 bases to trimming and J lost 4 bases; unmatched junction nucleotides: 5. The CDR3 protein is CASSHLQGGNQPQHF. The sequenced CDR3 bases are TGCGCCAGCAGCCACCTACAGGGGGGAAATCAGCCC.

This clone has at least ten counts. The CDR3 end lies 3 residues beyond the end of the read and is filled in from the germline J gene. The genes are TRBV7-6 and TRBJ2-7; no clear D gene. This CDR3 comprises 17 residues. Deletions cut 2 bases from V and 0 bases from J, with 17 bases between. The V gene's germline CDR1 is SGHVS and CDR2 FNYEAQ. The CDR3 sequence is CASSLHRADLNSYEQYF. Partial CDR3 DNA: TGTGCCAGCAGCTTACATAGGGCAGACCTTAACTCCTACGAG.

Comment on this clone: The sequenced fragment ends 3 residues before the CDR3 boundary, so the rest is inferred from the germline J gene. The rearrangement links TRBV5-6 to TRBJ2-1; 9 bases map to TRBD2. The ends lost 0 bases at V and 6 bases at J; junction bases unmatched: 4. The CDR3 is made up of 15 amino acids. Germline V gene data show CDR1 as SGHDT and CDR2 as YYEEEE. CDR3 in amino acids: CASSLVLAGANEQFF. The part of the CDR3 DNA that was read is TGTGCCAGCAGCTTGGTTTTAGCGGGAGCCAATGAG.

The table lists this clone with many counts. The read ends 3 residues shy of where the CDR3 ends; the end is completed using the germline J gene. The J gene is TRBJ2-1, the V gene TRBV6-2 or TRBV6-3; 8 bases map to TRBD1. The germline gives CDR1 MNHEY, CDR2 SVGEGT. The CDR3 loop spans 15 amino acids. V lost 3 bases, J lost 0 bases, and 1 base stayed unmatched. The CDR3 bases that were read are TGTGCCAGCAGTTATGGGACAGGCTCCTACAATGAG. Translating it yields CASSYGTGSYNE. The CDR3 in full is CASSYGTGSYNEQFF.

This clone has a handful of counts. The DNA ends 3 residues before the CDR3 does, and the rest of the CDR3 is filled in from the germline J gene. The rearrangement joins TRBV19 to TRBJ1-4; 7 bases fit TRBD1. CDR1 LNHDA and CDR2 SQIVND come from the germline V gene (reference sequence). The V gene end was trimmed by 7 bases and the J gene end by 7 bases; junction bases not matched to a gene: 12. The CDR3 has 15 residues. This CDR3 reads CASTHRLQGGEKLFF. The sequenced part of the CDR3 DNA is TGTGCCAGTACCCATAGGCTTCAGGGGGGTGAAAAA.

This clone was seen ten or more times. The CDR3 loop is CASNLLASQETQYF. CDR3 DNA (partial): TGTGCCAGTAACCTCTTGGCTAGCCAAGAGACC. J is TRBJ2-5 and V is TRBV5-6, with D unresolved. The read gets to within 3 residues of the CDR3 end, and the germline J gene fills in the rest. The germline V gene encodes CDR1 SGHDT and CDR2 YYEEEE. This CDR3 comprises 14 residues. V was shortened by 8 bases and J by 1 base, with 15 bases between the two germline ends. Variable domain in full (rest from reference TRBV5-6 and TRBJ2-5): DAGVTQSPTHLIKTRGQQVTLRCSPKSGHDTVSWYQQALGQGPQFIFQYYEEEERQRGNFPDRFSGHQFPNYSSELNVNALLLGDSALYLCASNLLASQETQYFGPGTRLLVL.

The sample holds a few counts of this clone. The DNA ends 3 residues before the CDR3 does, and the rest of the CDR3 is filled in from the germline J gene. The V and J genes are TRBV19 and TRBJ2-3, with TRBD1 as a possible D gene (5 bases). Germline lookup yields CDR1 LNHDA and CDR2 SQIVND (reference sequence). The length of the CDR3 is 16 residues. CDR3 protein: CASSPSPDSVNQPQYF. The CDR3 DNA, read in part, is TGTGCCAGTAGTCCGAGTCCCGACAGCGTCAATCAGCCG.

This clone came up many times. The read terminates 3 residues ahead of where the CDR3 ends, so the germline J gene completes it. V is TRBV6-1 and J is TRBJ2-3; 9 bases align to TRBD2. Germline assignment: CDR1 MNHNS and CDR2 SASEGT. The CDR3 runs to 16 residues. V was pared by 3 bases and J by 2 bases, with 6 bases of the junction left unmatched. This chain's CDR3 is CASSEGTSSITDTQYF. The sequenced CDR3 bases are TGTGCCAGCAGTGAGGGGACTAGCTCCATCACAGATACG.

CDR3 DNA (partial): TGCAGCTTAAGCGGGGGGGCCGTCGATGAG. Its translation is CSLSGGAVDE. The whole CDR3 protein reads CSLSGGAVDEQFF. V and J are TRBV29-1 and TRBJ2-1; 10 bases map to TRBD2. The CDR3 goes on 3 residues after the read ends, and that part is filled in from the germline J gene. V was clipped by 8 bases and J by 8 bases; unmatched bases: 9. The CDR3 is 13 residues long. Germline V gene sequence: CDR1 SQVTM, CDR2 ANQGSEA.

The part of the CDR3 DNA that was read is TGCAGTGCTAGTAGAGACATTGACAATGAG. It encodes CSASRDIDNE. The complete CDR3 sequence is CSASRDIDNEQFF. The rearrangement links TRBV20-1 to TRBJ2-1, with D hard to call. The read halts 3 residues ahead of the CDR3 end, with the missing end drawn from the germline J gene. Trimming removed 3 bases from V and 5 bases from J, with 11 bases in between. The CDR3 length is 13 residues. CDR1 is DFQATT and CDR2 is SNEGSKA in the germline V gene (reference sequence).

CDR3: CASSLAGTNQPQHF. The DNA read from the CDR3 is TGTGCCAGCAGCTTAGCAGGGACAAATCAGCCC. The gene calls are TRBV7-6 and TRBJ1-5, with TRBD1 as a possible D gene (6 bases). With the read ending 3 residues before the CDR3 end, the germline J gene is used to fill in that end. The CDR3 totals 14 residues. Germline values: CDR1 SGHVS, CDR2 FNYEAQ. Trimming left V 0 bases short and J 4 bases short, with 7 bases between.